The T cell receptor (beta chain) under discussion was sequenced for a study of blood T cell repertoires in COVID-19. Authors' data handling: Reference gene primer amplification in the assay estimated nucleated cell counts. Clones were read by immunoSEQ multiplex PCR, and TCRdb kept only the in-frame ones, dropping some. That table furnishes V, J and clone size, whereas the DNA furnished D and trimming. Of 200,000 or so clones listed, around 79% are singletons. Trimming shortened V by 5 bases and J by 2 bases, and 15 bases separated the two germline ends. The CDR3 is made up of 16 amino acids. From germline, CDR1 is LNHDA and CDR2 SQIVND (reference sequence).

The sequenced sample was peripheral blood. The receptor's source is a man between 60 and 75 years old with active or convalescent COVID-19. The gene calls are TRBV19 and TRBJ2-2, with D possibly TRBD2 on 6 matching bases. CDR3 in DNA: TGTGCCAGTAGTGTCCAGGTGGGGGGTAACACCGGGGAGCTGTTTTTT. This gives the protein CASSVQVGGNTGELFF.